This TCR delta chain was recorded in a study of gamma-delta T cells after stem cell transplantation. TCRdb called clones anew from the RT-PCR reads with CATT. Among 2,000 to 2,500 delta-chain clones listed, less than 45% were seen once. V trimming: 3 bases; J trimming: 4 bases; junction bases outside the gene matches: 17. The CDR3 consists of 18 residues. Germline loops: CDR1 GEAIGNYY, CDR2 EKD. Sequencing was performed on gamma-delta T cells. The TCR sequence derives from a human donor. It is not recorded whose cells these are; they may come from a transplant donor. The chain combines TRDV2 with TRDJ1, with TRDD3 identical over 9 bases. CDR3 in DNA: TGTGCCTGTGACCCCCTTGCCACAAAGGGGATACGGAACGATAAACTCATCTTT. It is translated as CACDPLATKGIRNDKLIF.